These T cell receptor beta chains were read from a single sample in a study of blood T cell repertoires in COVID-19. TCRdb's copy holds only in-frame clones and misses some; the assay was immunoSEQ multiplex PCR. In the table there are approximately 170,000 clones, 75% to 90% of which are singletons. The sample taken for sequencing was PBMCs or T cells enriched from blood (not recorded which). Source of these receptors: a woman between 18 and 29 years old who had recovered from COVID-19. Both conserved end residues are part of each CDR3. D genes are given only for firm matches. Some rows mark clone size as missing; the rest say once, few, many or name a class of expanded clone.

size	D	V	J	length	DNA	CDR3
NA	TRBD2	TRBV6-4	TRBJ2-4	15	TGTGCCAGCAGTGACCGGGGGGTAGCCAAAAACATTCAGTACTTC	CASSDRGVAKNIQYF
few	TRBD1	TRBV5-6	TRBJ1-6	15	TGTGCCAGCAGCCCGGGACAGGTCCCTCATTCACCCCTCCACTTT	CASSPGQVPHSPLHF
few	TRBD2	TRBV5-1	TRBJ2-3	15	TGCGCCAGCAGCCCCGAAGCGGGAGGGATAGATACGCAGTATTTT	CASSPEAGGIDTQYF
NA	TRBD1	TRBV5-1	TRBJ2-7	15	TGCGCCAGCAGCATACGCGCCCAGGGGGCAGACGAGCAGTACTTC	CASSIRAQGADEQYF
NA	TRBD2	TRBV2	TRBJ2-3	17	TGTGCCAGCAGTGTGTCTAGCGGGAGACGTGGCACAGATACGCAGTATTTT	CASSVSSGRRGTDTQYF
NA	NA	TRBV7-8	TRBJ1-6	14	TGTGCCAGCAGCTTAGTTAGGGGGGGGTCACCCCTCCACTTT	CASSLVRGGSPLHF
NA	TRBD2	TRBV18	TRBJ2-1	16	TGTGCCAGCTCACCAAACTCTTGGTGGGAGGCGGGAGAGGCGTTCTTC	CASSPNSWWEAGEAFF
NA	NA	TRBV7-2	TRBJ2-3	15	TGTGCCAGCAGCTTCGGCGGGGTGGGGACAGATACGCAGTATTTT	CASSFGGVGTDTQYF
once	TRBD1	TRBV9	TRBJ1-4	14	TGTGCCAGCAGCTCCGGGACAGACGGTGAAAAACTGTTTTTT	CASSSGTDGEKLFF
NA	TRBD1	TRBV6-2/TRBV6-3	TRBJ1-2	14	TGTGCCAGCAGCCGGGGACAGGCTGCCTATGGCTACACCTTC	CASSRGQAAYGYTF
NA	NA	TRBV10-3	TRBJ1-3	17	TGTGCCATCAGTGAGTCGACTCCGGACTACTCTGGAAACACCATATATTTT	CAISESTPDYSGNTIYF
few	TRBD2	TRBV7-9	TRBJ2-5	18	TGTGCCAGCAGCTTACTTCTGCAGGCTAGCGGAAGGAAAGAGACCCAGTACTTC	CASSLLLQASGRKETQYF
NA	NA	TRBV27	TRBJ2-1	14	TGTGCCAGCAGCACGGGACTCAACTACAATGAGCAGTTCTTC	CASSTGLNYNEQFF
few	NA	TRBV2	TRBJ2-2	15	TGTGCCAGCACGCCGGGGAAGGTTTACACCGGGGAGCTGTTTTTT	CASTPGKVYTGELFF
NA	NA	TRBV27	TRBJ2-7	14	TGTGCCAGCAGTGGGACAAGGATGGCCTACGAGCAGTACTTC	CASSGTRMAYEQYF
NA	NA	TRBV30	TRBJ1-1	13	TGTGCCTGTCTCGTGGGGCCGGACACTGAAGCTTTCTTT	CACLVGPDTEAFF
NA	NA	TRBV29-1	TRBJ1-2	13	TGCAGCGTTGTTACAGGGTCGCACTATGGCTACACCTTC	CSVVTGSHYGYTF
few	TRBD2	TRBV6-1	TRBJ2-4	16	TGTGCCAGCAGTGGACTAGCGGGGATAGCCAAAAACATTCAGTACTTC	CASSGLAGIAKNIQYF
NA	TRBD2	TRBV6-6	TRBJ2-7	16	TGTGCCAGCAGGCATACTAGCGGGAGGATGTCCTACGAGCAGTACTTC	CASRHTSGRMSYEQYF
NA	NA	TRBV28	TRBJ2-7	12	TGTGCCAGCAGTTTGTCCGGTTACGAGCAGTACTTC	CASSLSGYEQYF
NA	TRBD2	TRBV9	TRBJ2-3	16	TGTGCCAGCAGCGCCAAAGCGGGAGTAGGGGCAGATACGCAGTATTTT	CASSAKAGVGADTQYF
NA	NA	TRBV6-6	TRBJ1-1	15	TGTGCCAGCAGTTTTAACAGGGCGATGAACACTGAAGCTTTCTTT	CASSFNRAMNTEAFF
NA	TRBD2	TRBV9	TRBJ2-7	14	TGTGCCAGCAGCGAACTAGCGGGTTTAGGCGAGCAGTACTTC	CASSELAGLGEQYF
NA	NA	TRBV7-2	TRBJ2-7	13	TGTGCCAGCAGCTTGCGGACTCCCTACGAGCAGTACTTC	CASSLRTPYEQYF
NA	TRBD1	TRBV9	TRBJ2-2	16	TGTGCCAGCAGCGCGGGACAGGGGGCGGGTACCGGGGAGCTGTTTTTT	CASSAGQGAGTGELFF
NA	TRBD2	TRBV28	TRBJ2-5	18	TGTGCCAGCAGCTCACCTGGGTGGCGGGAGGGCCGGGGAGAGACCCAGTACTTC	CASSSPGWREGRGETQYF
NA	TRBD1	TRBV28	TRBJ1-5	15	TGTGCCACCAACGAGGGGGCTCGCAGCAATCAGCCCCAGCATTTT	CATNEGARSNQPQHF
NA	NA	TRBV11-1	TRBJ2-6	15	TGTGCCAGCAGCTTAATCAGGGGTGGGGCCAACGTCCTGACTTTC	CASSLIRGGANVLTF
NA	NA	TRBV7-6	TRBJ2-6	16	TGTGCCAGCAGCTTAGCAATATCCCCTGGGGCCAACGTCCTGACTTTC	CASSLAISPGANVLTF
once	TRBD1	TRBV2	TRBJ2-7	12	TGTGCCATACCGGGACAGGGGTACGAGCAGTACTTC	CAIPGQGYEQYF
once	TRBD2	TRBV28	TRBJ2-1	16	TGTGCCAGCAGTTTAATAGGCCGGGAGGGCTGGAATGAGCAGTTCTTC	CASSLIGREGWNEQFF
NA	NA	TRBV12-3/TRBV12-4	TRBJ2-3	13	TGTGCCAGCAGTTTAGTTCTCGGAGATACGCAGTATTTT	CASSLVLGDTQYF
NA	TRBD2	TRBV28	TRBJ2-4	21	TGTGCCAGCAGCCCAAGCCCTCGGACTAGCGGGAGGGCCTGGGCCAAAAACATTCAGTACTTC	CASSPSPRTSGRAWAKNIQYF
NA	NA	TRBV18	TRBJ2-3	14	TGTGCCAGCTCACTAGGGGTTGGCACAGATACGCAGTATTTT	CASSLGVGTDTQYF
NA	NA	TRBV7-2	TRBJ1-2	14	TGTGCCAGCAGCTTAGGGGGGCGCAGCTATGGCTACACCTTC	CASSLGGRSYGYTF
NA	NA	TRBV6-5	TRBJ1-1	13	TGTGCCAGCAGTCCGACAGGGAACACTGAAGCTTTCTTT	CASSPTGNTEAFF
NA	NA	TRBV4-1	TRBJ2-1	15	TGCGCCAGCAGCGGCCAGGTGGGGGGATACAATGAGCAGTTCTTC	CASSGQVGGYNEQFF
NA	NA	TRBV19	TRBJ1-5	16	TGTGCCAGTAGTGCCGCGAGGGGGTTCGGCAATCAGCCCCAGCATTTT	CASSAARGFGNQPQHF
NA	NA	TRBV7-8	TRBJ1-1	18	TGTGCCAGCAGCACCAACCGCCCCTCCGGGACACCAAACACTGAAGCTTTCTTT	CASSTNRPSGTPNTEAFF
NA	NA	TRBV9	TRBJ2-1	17	TGTGCCAGCAGCCCCTTTGCGGCGTCCAGCTCCTACAATGAGCAGTTCTTC	CASSPFAASSSYNEQFF
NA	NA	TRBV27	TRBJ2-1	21	TGTGCCAGCAGTGGACCCATGGACAGGGGAATAGCGGGAGGAGCCTACAATGAGCAGTTCTTC	CASSGPMDRGIAGGAYNEQFF
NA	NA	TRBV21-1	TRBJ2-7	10	TGTGCCAGCAGCAACAGACAGGGGGACTTC	CASSNRQGDF
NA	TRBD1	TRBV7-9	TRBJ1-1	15	TGTGCCAGCAGCTTAGAGGCAGGGGGGAACACTGAAGCTTTCTTT	CASSLEAGGNTEAFF
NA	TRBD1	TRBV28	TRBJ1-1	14	TGTGCCAGCAGTTTATCGTCAGGGGGCACTGAAGCTTTCTTT	CASSLSSGGTEAFF
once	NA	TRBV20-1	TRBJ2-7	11	TGCAGTGCTCTTTCCTCCTACGAGCAGTACTTC	CSALSSYEQYF
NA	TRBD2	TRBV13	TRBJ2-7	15	TGTGCCAGCAGCCCGGGGGGGGCCCCCACCTACGAGCAGTACTTC	CASSPGGAPTYEQYF
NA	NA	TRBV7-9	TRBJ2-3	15	TGTGCCAGCAGCTTACTCGAACAGGTCACAGATACGCAGTATTTT	CASSLLEQVTDTQYF
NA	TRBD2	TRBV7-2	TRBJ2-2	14	TGTGCCCTTCAGGGGCGGGAGGGCCTCGGGGAGCTGTTTTTT	CALQGREGLGELFF
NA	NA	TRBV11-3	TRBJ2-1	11	TGTGCCAGCAGCCCCCGGTATGAGCAGTTCTTC	CASSPRYEQFF
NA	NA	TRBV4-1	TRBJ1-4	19	TGCGCCAGCAGCCAGGCTACAGGGAAGAGGTCGACAACTAATGAAAAACTGTTTTTT	CASSQATGKRSTTNEKLFF